A selection of T cell receptor beta chains follows, all from one sample in a study of identical twins' blood T cells. Each CDR3 protein gets one entry after TCRdb re-called the 5' RACE reads with MiXCR. This table has 300,000 to 450,000 distinct CDR3 sequences, over 25% appearing once. The sample comprised PBMCs. These TCRs come from a woman aged 18 to 55 in good health. The CDR3 runs from the conserved cysteine through the conserved F or W. The D gene is left open where the match is weak. The size of a clone is reported for some rows only, either as once, few or many, or as a class for expanded clones.

J: TRBJ2-2; size: NA; V: TRBV20-1; D: NA; DNA: TGCAGTGCTAGAGCTTCCGGCTTGGCCGGGGAGCTGTTTTTT; CDR3: CSARASGLAGELFF
J: TRBJ2-1; size: many; V: TRBV7-2; D: NA; DNA: TGTGCCAGCTCCCGGACTGTTTACAATGAGCAGTTCTTC; CDR3: CASSRTVYNEQFF
J: TRBJ2-7; size: many; V: TRBV13; D: NA; DNA: TGTGCCAGCAGCTTCGGGACCAAAACCTACGAGCAGTACTTC; CDR3: CASSFGTKTYEQYF
J: TRBJ2-3; size: NA; V: TRBV20-1; D: NA; DNA: TGCAGTGCTAGGGGCAAACAGTTCGTGAGGGTGGATACGCAGTATTTT; CDR3: CSARGKQFVRVDTQYF
J: TRBJ1-4; size: few; V: TRBV12-3/TRBV12-4; D: NA; DNA: TGTGCCAGCAGCCTTTGGGGAGGGATGAATGAAAAACTGTTTTTT; CDR3: CASSLWGGMNEKLFF
J: TRBJ1-1; size: NA; V: TRBV13; D: NA; DNA: TGTGCCAGCAGCCGGGCCCGGGCACATGAAGCTTTCTTT; CDR3: CASSRARAHEAFF
J: TRBJ2-5; size: NA; V: TRBV20-1; D: NA; DNA: TGCAGTGCCGGAGCGGAGACCCAGTACTTC; CDR3: CSAGAETQYF
J: TRBJ1-5; size: NA; V: TRBV20-1; D: TRBD1; DNA: TGCGGTGCTTTACAGGGGAGCGGCAATCAGCCCCAGCATTTT; CDR3: CGALQGSGNQPQHF
J: TRBJ1-3; size: NA; V: TRBV20-1; D: NA; DNA: TGCGGCGGGCAGGCCCTTGGGGCTGGAAACACCATATATTTT; CDR3: CGGQALGAGNTIYF
J: TRBJ2-1; size: NA; V: TRBV20-1; D: TRBD2; DNA: TGCAGTGCTGGGAGGACTAGCGGGGATCGCTACAATGAGCAGTTCTTC; CDR3: CSAGRTSGDRYNEQFF
J: TRBJ1-1; size: NA; V: TRBV6-5; D: NA; DNA: TGTGCCAGCAGTTACAGGACAGTTAGATACAACACTGAAGCTTTCTTT; CDR3: CASSYRTVRYNTEAFF
J: TRBJ1-2; size: few; V: TRBV19; D: NA; DNA: TGTGCCAGTAGTATGGGCAGGGCCCTTGATTATGGCTACACCTTC; CDR3: CASSMGRALDYGYTF
J: TRBJ2-1; size: NA; V: TRBV3-1; D: NA; DNA: TGTGCCAGCAGCCAGCTGGAAAAGCGGCCCTACAATGAGCAGTTCTTC; CDR3: CASSQLEKRPYNEQFF
J: TRBJ2-1; size: NA; V: TRBV3-1; D: TRBD2; DNA: TGTGCCAGCAGCATCGGGACTAGCGGGGGGAGAAACAATGAGCAGTTCTTC; CDR3: CASSIGTSGGRNNEQFF
J: TRBJ2-7; size: few; V: TRBV11-2; D: TRBD1; DNA: TGTGCCAGCAGCCCCCGTGGGACAGGGAGAGCCGAGCAGTACTTC; CDR3: CASSPRGTGRAEQYF
J: TRBJ2-2; size: few; V: TRBV6-5; D: TRBD1; DNA: TGTGCCAGCAGACCGGACAGGGAATTCACCGGGGAGCTGTTTTTT; CDR3: CASRPDREFTGELFF
J: TRBJ2-3; size: many; V: TRBV6-4; D: NA; DNA: TGTGCCAGCAGTGACTCGAAGGCACACACAGATACGCAGTATTTT; CDR3: CASSDSKAHTDTQYF
J: TRBJ1-1; size: many; V: TRBV20-1; D: NA; DNA: TGCAGTGCTAGCCGCCGCATGAACACTGAAGCTTTCTTT; CDR3: CSASRRMNTEAFF
J: TRBJ2-7; size: many; V: TRBV20-1; D: TRBD1; DNA: TGCAGTGCTAGATCGGGACAGGGGTTCGAGCAGTACTTC; CDR3: CSARSGQGFEQYF
J: TRBJ1-1; size: many; V: TRBV29-1; D: TRBD1; DNA: TGCAGCGCAACCGCCGGGACAGGGGAACGGGCTGAAGCTTTCTTT; CDR3: CSATAGTGERAEAFF
J: TRBJ2-7; size: many; V: TRBV7-9; D: TRBD2; DNA: TGTGCCAGCAGCTCGGGACTAGCGGGTTACTTC; CDR3: CASSSGLAGYF
J: TRBJ2-1; size: few; V: TRBV12-3/TRBV12-4; D: NA; DNA: TGTGCCAGCAGTTTAGTTGTAGGGGAAGGCTACAATGAGCAGTTCTTC; CDR3: CASSLVVGEGYNEQFF
J: TRBJ2-4; size: NA; V: TRBV20-1; D: NA; DNA: TGCAGTGCTACTGCAACCGGGACGGGAGCGAGGGGCATTCAGTACTTC; CDR3: CSATATGTGARGIQYF
J: TRBJ2-1; size: few; V: TRBV6-5; D: NA; DNA: TGTGCCAGCAGTTACCGGCCTAGCGTTTTTGTTTACAATGAGCAGTTCTTC; CDR3: CASSYRPSVFVYNEQFF
J: TRBJ2-2; size: NA; V: TRBV5-1; D: NA; DNA: TGCGCCAGCAGCTTGGTCTTCTCCGGGTCCGGGGGTCTGTTTTTT; CDR3: CASSLVFSGSGGLFF
J: TRBJ2-1; size: few; V: TRBV5-1; D: TRBD1; DNA: TGCGCCAGCAGCCCGGGACAGTGGGACTCCTACAATGAGCAGTTCTTC; CDR3: CASSPGQWDSYNEQFF
J: TRBJ1-5; size: NA; V: TRBV20-1; D: NA; DNA: TGCAGTGCTAGCGGGGGGGGTCAGCCCCAGCATTTT; CDR3: CSASGGGQPQHF
J: TRBJ1-6; size: few; V: TRBV19; D: NA; DNA: TGTGCCAGTAACCCCCGGGGGGCTTTCTTCTCACCCCTCCACTTT; CDR3: CASNPRGAFFSPLHF